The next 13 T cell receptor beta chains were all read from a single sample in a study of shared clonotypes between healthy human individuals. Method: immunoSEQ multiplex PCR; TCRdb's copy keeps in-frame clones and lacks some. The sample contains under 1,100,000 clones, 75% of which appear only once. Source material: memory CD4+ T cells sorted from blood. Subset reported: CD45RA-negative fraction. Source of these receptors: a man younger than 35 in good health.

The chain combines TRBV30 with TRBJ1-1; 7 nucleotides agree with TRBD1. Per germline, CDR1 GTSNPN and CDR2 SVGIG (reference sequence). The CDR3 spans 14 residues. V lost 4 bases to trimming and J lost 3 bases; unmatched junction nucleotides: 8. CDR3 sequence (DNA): TGTGCCTGGACTACCAGGGGGTTCGACACTGAAGCTTTCTTT. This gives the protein CAWTTRGFDTEAFF.

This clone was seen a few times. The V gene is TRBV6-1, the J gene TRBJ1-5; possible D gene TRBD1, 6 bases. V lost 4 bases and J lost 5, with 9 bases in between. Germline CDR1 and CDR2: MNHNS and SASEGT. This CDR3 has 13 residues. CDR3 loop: CASSVGGDQPQHF. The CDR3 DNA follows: TGTGCCAGCAGTGTAGGGGGAGATCAGCCCCAGCATTTT.

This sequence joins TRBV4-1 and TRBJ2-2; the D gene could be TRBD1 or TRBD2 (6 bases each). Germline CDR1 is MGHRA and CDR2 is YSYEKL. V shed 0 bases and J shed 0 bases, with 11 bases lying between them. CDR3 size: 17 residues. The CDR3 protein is CASSQEAEGANTGELFF. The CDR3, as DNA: TGCGCCAGCAGCCAAGAGGCGGAGGGGGCGAACACCGGGGAGCTGTTTTTT.

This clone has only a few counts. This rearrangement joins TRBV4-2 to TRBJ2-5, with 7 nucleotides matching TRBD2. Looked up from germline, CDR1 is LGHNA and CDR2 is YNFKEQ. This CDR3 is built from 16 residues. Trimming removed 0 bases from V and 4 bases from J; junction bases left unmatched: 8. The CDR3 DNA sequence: TGTGCCAGCAGCCAAGACCCCCTGACTAGCACAGAGACCCAGTACTTC. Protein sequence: CASSQDPLTSTETQYF.

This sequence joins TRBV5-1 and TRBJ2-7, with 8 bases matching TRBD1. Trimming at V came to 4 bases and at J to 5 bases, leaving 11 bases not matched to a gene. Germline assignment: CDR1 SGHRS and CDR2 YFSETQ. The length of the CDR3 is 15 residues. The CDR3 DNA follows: TGCGCCAGCAGCGGCTACACAGGGGGAGTCGACGAGCAGTACTTC. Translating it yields CASSGYTGGVDEQYF. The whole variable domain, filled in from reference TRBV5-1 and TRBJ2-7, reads KAGVTQTPRYLIKTRGQQVTLSCSPISGHRSVSWYQQTPGQGLQFLFEYFSETQRNKGNFPGRFSGRQFSNSRSEMNVSTLELGDSALYLCASSGYTGGVDEQYFGPGTRLTVT.

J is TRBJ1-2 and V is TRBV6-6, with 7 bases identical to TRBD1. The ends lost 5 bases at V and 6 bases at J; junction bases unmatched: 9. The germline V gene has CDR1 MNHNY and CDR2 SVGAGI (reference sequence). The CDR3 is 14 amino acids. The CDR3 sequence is CASSPGQSGDGYTF. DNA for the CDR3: TGTGCCAGCAGTCCGGGACAGTCGGGGGATGGCTACACCTTC.

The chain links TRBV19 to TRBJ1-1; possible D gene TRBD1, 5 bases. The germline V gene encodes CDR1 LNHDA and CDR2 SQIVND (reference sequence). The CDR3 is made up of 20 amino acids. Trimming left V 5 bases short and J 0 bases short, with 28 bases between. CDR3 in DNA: TGTGCCAGTAGTCCATCGGGACCCAGGCCTGGGGAATTCATGAACACTGAAGCTTTCTTT. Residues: CASSPSGPRPGEFMNTEAFF.

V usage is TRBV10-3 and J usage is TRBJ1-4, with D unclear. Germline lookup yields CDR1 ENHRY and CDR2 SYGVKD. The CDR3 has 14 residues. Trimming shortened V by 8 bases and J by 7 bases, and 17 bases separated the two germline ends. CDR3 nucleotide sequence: TGTGCCATCGCCCCCGCGGGGAAGGGTGAAAAACTGTTTTTT. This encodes CAIAPAGKGEKLFF.

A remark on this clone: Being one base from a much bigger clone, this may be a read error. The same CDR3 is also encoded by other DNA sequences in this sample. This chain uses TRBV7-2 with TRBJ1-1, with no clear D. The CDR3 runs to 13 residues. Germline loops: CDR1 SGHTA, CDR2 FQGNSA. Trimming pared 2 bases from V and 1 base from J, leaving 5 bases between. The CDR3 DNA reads TGTGCCAGCAGCTTACAGCGGAACACTGAAGCTTTCTTT. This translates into CASSLQRNTEAFF.

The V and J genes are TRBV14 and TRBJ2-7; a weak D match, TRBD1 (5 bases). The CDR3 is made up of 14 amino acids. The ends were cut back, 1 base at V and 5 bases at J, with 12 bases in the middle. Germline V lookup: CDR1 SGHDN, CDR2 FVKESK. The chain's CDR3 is CASSQAGILNEQYF. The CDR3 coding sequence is TGTGCCAGCAGCCAAGCAGGGATTCTGAACGAGCAGTACTTC.

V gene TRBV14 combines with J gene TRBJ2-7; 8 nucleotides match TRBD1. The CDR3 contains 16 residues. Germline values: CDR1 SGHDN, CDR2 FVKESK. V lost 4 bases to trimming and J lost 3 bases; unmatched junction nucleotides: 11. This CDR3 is CASSPWGQASVYEQYF. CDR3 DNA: TGTGCCAGCAGCCCTTGGGGACAGGCCAGTGTCTACGAGCAGTACTTC.

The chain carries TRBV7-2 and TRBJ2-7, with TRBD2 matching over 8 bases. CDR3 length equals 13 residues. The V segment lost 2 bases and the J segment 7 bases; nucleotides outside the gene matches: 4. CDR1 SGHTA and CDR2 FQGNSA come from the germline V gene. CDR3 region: CASSLTGGQEQYF. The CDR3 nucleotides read TGTGCCAGCAGCTTAACGGGGGGGCAAGAGCAGTACTTC.

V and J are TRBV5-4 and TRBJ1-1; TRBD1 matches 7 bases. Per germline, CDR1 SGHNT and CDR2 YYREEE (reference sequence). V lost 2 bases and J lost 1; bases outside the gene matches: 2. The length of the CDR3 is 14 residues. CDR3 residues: CASSFRDRNTEAFF. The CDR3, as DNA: TGTGCCAGCAGCTTTCGGGACAGGAACACTGAAGCTTTCTTT.